These 6 T cell receptor beta chains were sequenced from one sample in a study of T cell repertoires in cytomegalovirus infection. Via MiXCR, TCRdb re-called the reads, giving one row per CDR3 protein. The sample shows some 300,000 distinct CDR3 sequences, about 8.8% of them seen only once. Sequencing was done on a sample of PBMCs. Source of these receptors: a human donor in good health (CMV status not recorded). Some clones in this sample may be carry-over from other donors' samples.

This clonotype was counted between two and nine times. This chain links TRBV28 with TRBJ2-2; the D gene is possibly TRBD2 (5 bases). V lost 6 bases and J 6 bases, leaving 14 bases between the germline ends. CDR3 length: 14 residues. The germline V gene encodes CDR1 MDHEN and CDR2 SYDVKM. CDR3 residues: CASSPLSRAGELFF. CDR3 coding DNA: TGTGCCAGCAGCCCACTTTCGAGGGCCGGGGAGCTGTTTTTT.

This clonotype came up many times. This rearrangement joins TRBV6-5 to TRBJ2-3; TRBD1 matches 11 bases. Germline CDR1 is MNHEY and CDR2 is SVGAGI. The CDR3 runs 15 residues. Trimming took 6 bases from V and 3 from J; bases not matched to a gene: 5. The CDR3 bases are TGTGCCAGCAGCAAAGGACAGGGGGCTACAGATACGCAGTATTTT. Amino acids: CASSKGQGATDTQYF.

The rearrangement uses TRBV5-4 and TRBJ2-1; TRBD2 matches at 13 bases. In germline, CDR1 is SGHNT, CDR2 YYREEE (reference sequence). V was clipped by 2 bases and J by 11 bases; unmatched bases: 10. The CDR3 totals 16 residues. CDR3 sequence reads: CASSFKTSGGLNKQFF. In DNA, the CDR3 is TGTGCCAGCAGCTTCAAGACTAGCGGGGGGTTAAATAAGCAGTTCTTC.

This clonotype showed up many times. The DNA for the CDR3 is TGTGCCAGCAGTGGGCCGGGACAGGGTAGTTCACCCCTCCACTTT. Protein product: CASSGPGQGSSPLHF. The chain combines TRBV6-1 with TRBJ1-6; 9 positions agree with TRBD1. This CDR3 is 15 amino acids long. Per the germline V gene, CDR1 is MNHNS and CDR2 is SASEGT. The trim removed 4 bases at V and 9 bases at J, leaving 7 bases unmatched.

The rearrangement links TRBV13 to TRBJ2-1; D might be TRBD1 (6 bases). This CDR3 has 13 amino acids. V lost 6 bases and J 3 bases, leaving 9 bases between the germline ends. CDR1 PRHDT and CDR2 FYEKMQ come from the germline V gene (reference sequence). The CDR3 coding sequence is TGTGCCAGCAGAAAACAGGGCTACAATGAGCAGTTCTTC. Its protein product is CASRKQGYNEQFF.

In its sample, this clonotype was seen a few times. This rearrangement joins TRBV3-1 to TRBJ2-1, with 9 bases aligning to TRBD2. This CDR3 is built from 17 residues. Germline CDR1 is LGHDT and CDR2 is YNNKEL (reference sequence). J lost 9 bases, V lost 4 bases, and 16 bases had no gene match. CDR3: CASSPYSGGHDPGEQFF. The CDR3 DNA reads as TGTGCCAGCAGCCCATATAGCGGGGGCCACGATCCAGGTGAGCAGTTCTTC.